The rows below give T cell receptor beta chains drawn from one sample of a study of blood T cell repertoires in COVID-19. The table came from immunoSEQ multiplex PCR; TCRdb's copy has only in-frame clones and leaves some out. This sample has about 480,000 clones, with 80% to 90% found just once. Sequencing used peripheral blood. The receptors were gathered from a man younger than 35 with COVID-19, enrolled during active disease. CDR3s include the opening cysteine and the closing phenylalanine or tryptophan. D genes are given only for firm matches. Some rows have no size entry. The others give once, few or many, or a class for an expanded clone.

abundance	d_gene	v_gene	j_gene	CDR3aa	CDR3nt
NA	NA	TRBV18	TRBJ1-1	CASTETGPNTEAFF	TGTGCCAGCACCGAGACAGGCCCCAACACTGAAGCTTTCTTT
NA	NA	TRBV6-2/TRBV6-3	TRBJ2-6	CASSYRGSGANVLTF	TGTGCCAGCAGTTACCGCGGATCTGGGGCCAACGTCCTGACTTTC
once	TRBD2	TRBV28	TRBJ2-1	CASSLTSGRVYNEQFF	TGTGCCAGCAGTTTGACTAGCGGGAGGGTTTACAATGAGCAGTTCTTC
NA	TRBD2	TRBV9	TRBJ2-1	CASSVGEGTSGSVDEQFF	TGTGCCAGCAGCGTAGGGGAAGGGACTAGCGGGAGCGTAGATGAGCAGTTCTTC
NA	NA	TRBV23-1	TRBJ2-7	CASSPSSRTSYYEQYF	TGCGCCAGCAGTCCCTCATCTAGGACTTCGTACTACGAGCAGTACTTC
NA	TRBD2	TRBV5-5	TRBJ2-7	CASSLAPAGKYEQYF	TGTGCCAGCAGCTTGGCCCCAGCGGGAAAATACGAGCAGTACTTC
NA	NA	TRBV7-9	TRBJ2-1	CASSPAGNQYNEQFF	TGTGCCAGCAGCCCTGCCGGGAACCAATACAATGAGCAGTTCTTC
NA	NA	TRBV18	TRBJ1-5	CASSPPGGTGNQPQHF	TGTGCCAGCTCACCGCCGGGAGGGACGGGGAATCAGCCCCAGCATTTT
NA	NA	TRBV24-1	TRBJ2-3	CATSDPGLADTQYF	TGTGCCACCAGTGACCCGGGACTGGCAGATACGCAGTATTTT
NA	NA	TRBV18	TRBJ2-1	CASSPDGFYNEQFF	TGTGCCAGCTCACCAGACGGGTTCTACAATGAGCAGTTCTTC
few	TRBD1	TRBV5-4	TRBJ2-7	CASSGDRGHYEQYF	TGTGCCAGCAGTGGGGACAGGGGCCACTACGAGCAGTACTTC
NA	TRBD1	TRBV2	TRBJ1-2	CASSDGTGGGYTF	TGTGCCAGCAGTGATGGGACAGGGGGTGGCTACACCTTC
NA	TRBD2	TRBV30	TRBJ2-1	CAWSAPGTSGRNEQFF	TGTGCCTGGAGTGCACCCGGGACTAGCGGGAGGAATGAGCAGTTCTTC
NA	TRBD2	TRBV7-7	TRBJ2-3	CASSAGLAGIGTQYF	TGTGCCAGCAGCGCGGGACTAGCGGGGATTGGGACGCAGTATTTT
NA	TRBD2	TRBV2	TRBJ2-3	CASRSLAGGTDTQYF	TGTGCCAGCAGGTCACTAGCGGGGGGGACAGATACGCAGTATTTT
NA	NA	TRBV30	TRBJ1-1	CAWGHPGQKLTEAFF	TGTGCCTGGGGCCACCCGGGACAAAAATTGACTGAAGCTTTCTTT
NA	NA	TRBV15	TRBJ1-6	CATSSQGNNSPLHF	TGTGCCACCAGCAGTCAGGGGAATAATTCACCCCTCCACTTT
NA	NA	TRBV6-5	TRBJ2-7	CASSPPLSYEQYF	TGTGCCAGCAGCCCACCCCTCAGCTACGAGCAGTACTTC
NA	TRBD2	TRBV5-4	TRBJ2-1	CASSLGTSGRFNNEQFF	TGTGCCAGCAGCTTGGGGACTAGCGGGAGGTTCAACAATGAGCAGTTCTTC
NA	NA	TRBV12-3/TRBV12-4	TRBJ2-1	CASRAVRLNEQFF	TGTGCCAGCAGGGCGGTCCGGCTCAATGAGCAGTTCTTC
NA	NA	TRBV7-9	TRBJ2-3	CASSIADTQYF	TGTGCCAGCAGCATCGCAGATACGCAGTATTTT
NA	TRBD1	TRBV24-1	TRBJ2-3	CATSDHGTGRSDTQYF	TGTGCCACCAGTGACCATGGGACAGGCAGATCAGATACGCAGTATTTT
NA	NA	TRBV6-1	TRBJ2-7	CASSEGGLRSYEQYF	TGTGCCAGCAGTGAAGGAGGATTAAGATCCTACGAGCAGTACTTC